In this sample, the clone carrying this TCR beta chain turned up many times. What it binds is unknown. cDNA was made by 5'RACE with 10-nucleotide random UMIs. TCRdb recomputed calls from the 5' RACE reads with MiXCR, one row per CDR3 protein. The repertoire consists of some 89,000 distinct CDR3 sequences, with around 4.7% occurring once and the leading ten covering roughly 5.6%. Trimming cost V 4 bases and J 4 bases; bases outside gene matches: 8. The CDR3 is made up of 15 amino acids. Germline CDR1 reads SGHRS; CDR2 reads YFSETQ. Specified time point: longitudinal time-point 3. This entry belongs to a study of neurological immune-mediated disorders. Broader study findings: For the multiple sclerosis repertoire cluster, an association with any clinical or MRI feature was absent.

The source is a woman aged 55 to 70 with multiple sclerosis. The rearrangement links TRBV5-1 to TRBJ2-5; the match to TRBD1 covers 9 bases. Sequencing used PBMCs. The CDR3 protein is CASSLGGQGSETQYF. For the CDR3, the DNA is TGCGCCAGCAGCCTGGGGGGACAGGGATCAGAGACCCAGTACTTC.